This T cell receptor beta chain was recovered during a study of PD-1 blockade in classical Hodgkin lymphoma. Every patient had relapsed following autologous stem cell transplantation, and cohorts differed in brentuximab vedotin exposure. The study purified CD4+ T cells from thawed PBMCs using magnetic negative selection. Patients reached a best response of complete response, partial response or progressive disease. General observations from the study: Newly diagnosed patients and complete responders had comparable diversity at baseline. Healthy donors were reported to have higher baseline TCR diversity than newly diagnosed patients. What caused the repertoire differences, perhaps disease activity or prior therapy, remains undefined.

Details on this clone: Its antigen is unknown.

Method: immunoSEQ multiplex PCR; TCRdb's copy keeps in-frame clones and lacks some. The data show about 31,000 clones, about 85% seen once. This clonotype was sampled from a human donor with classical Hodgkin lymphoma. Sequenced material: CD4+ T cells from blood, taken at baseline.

CDR3 in DNA: TGTGCCAGCAGCTTATCTCGACTAGCGGGAGGGAGCACAGATACGCAGTATTTT. Protein sequence: CASSLSRLAGGSTDTQYF. The rearrangement uses TRBV7-9 and TRBJ2-3, with TRBD2 identical over 14 bases. The CDR3 spans 18 residues. J lost 0 bases, V lost 2 bases, and 4 bases had no gene match. CDR1 and CDR2 (germline): SEHNR, FQNEAQ (reference sequence).